The present entry profiles one T cell receptor beta chain with its context. The data are from a study of CD8 T cells in Susac syndrome. RNA was extracted with the RNeasy kit, and a quantity of roughly 0.45 to 1 ug was reverse transcribed using random hexamers. Coverage of TCR beta CDR3 amplification by immunoSEQ multiplex PCR extended to 54 Vbeta and 13 Jbeta. TCRdb fed the immunoSEQ multiplex PCR reads into MiXCR, producing one record per CDR3 protein. The sample lists roughly 190,000 distinct CDR3 sequences; 85% to 95% were seen once. CDR1 DFQATT and CDR2 SNEGSKA come from the germline V gene (reference sequence). This CDR3 contains 16 residues. Trimming removed 3 bases from V and 5 bases from J; junction bases left unmatched: 11. Healthy donors, matched for age and sex, constituted the control group. TEMRA cells were enriched by FACS, while CD8+ and CD4+ T cells were obtained through a negative isolation that was performed magnetically.

This TCR was sampled from a human donor in good health. The chain combines TRBV20-1 with TRBJ2-5, with 11 bases fitting TRBD2. Specimen: CD4+ T cells from PBMCs. The CDR3 coding sequence is TGCAGTGCTAGTGAGAGTAGCGGGGGGGCTGTGGAGACCCAGTACTTC. The encoded protein is CSASESSGGAVETQYF.